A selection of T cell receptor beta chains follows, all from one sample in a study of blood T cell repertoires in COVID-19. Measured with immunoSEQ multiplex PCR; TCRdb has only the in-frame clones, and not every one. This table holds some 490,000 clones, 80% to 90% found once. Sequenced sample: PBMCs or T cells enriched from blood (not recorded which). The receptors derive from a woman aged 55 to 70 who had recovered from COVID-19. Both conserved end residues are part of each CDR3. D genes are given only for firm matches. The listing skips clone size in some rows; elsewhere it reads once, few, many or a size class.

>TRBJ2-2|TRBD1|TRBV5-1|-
TGCGCCAGCAGCTACCCCCGGGACAGGGCAAACACCGGGGAGCTGTTTTTT
CASSYPRDRANTGELFF
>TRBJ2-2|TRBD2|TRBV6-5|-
TGTGCCAGCAGTTACTCGACGGGGGGGAACACCGGGGAGCTGTTTTTT
CASSYSTGGNTGELFF
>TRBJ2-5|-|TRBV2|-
TGTGCCACCAGCCGGGACAACCAAGAGACCCAGTACTTC
CATSRDNQETQYF
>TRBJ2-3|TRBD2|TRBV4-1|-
TGCGCCAGCAGCCAAGCGCTAGCGGGGGGACTTAGCACAGATACGCAGTATTTT
CASSQALAGGLSTDTQYF
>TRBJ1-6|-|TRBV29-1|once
TGCAGCGTTACGTTTGGGCGGGCTTCACCCCTCCACTTT
CSVTFGRASPLHF
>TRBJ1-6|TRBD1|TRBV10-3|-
TGTGCCACAACCCAGGGACAGGGGCTGGGAAAACCCCTCCACTTT
CATTQGQGLGKPLHF
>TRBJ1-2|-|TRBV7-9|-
TGTGCCAGCAGCTTAGCGACAGATCCCTATGGCTACACCTTC
CASSLATDPYGYTF
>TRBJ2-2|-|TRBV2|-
TGTGCCAGCTGTTTCGGGGGAGGTAACACCGGGGAGCTGTTTTTT
CASCFGGGNTGELFF
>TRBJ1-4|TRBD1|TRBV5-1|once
TGCGCCAGCAGCTTGGCGGGACAGAGTAATGAAAAACTGTTTTTT
CASSLAGQSNEKLFF
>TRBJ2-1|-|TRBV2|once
TGTGCCAGCAGTGAACATCAGGGCACGGTTGAGCAGTTCTTC
CASSEHQGTVEQFF
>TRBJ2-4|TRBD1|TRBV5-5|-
TGTGCCAGCAGCTTACTACCCCGGGACAGGCTTCAGTACTTC
CASSLLPRDRLQYF
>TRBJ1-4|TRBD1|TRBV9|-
TGTGCCAGCAGCTTCCGGGACAGGGAAACTAATGAAAAACTGTTTTTT
CASSFRDRETNEKLFF
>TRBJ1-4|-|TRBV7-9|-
TGTGCCAGCAGCTTCCATGGGGAGGCTAATGAAAAACTGTTTTTT
CASSFHGEANEKLFF
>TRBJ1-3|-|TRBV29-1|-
TGCAGCGTTACCCCGGGGGACGGAAACACCATATATTTT
CSVTPGDGNTIYF
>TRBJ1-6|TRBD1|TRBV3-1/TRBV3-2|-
TGTGCCAGCAGCCCCACAGGACAGGGAGCGAATTCACCCCTCCACTTT
CASSPTGQGANSPLHF